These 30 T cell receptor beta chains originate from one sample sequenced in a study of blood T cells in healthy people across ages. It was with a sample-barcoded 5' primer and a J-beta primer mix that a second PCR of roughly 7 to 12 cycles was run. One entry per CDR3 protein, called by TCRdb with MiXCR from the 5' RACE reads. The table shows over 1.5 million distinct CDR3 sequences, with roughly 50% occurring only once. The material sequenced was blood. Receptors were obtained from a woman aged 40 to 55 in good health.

CDR3 protein: CASSQDATSGDNEQFF. In DNA form, the CDR3 reads TGCGCCAGCAGCCAAGACGCGACTAGCGGAGACAATGAGCAGTTCTTC. The chain links TRBV4-3 to TRBJ2-1, with TRBD2 matching over 9 bases. V lost 0 bases to trimming and J lost 5 bases; unmatched junction nucleotides: 5. Germline V CDR1 and CDR2: LGHNA, YSLEER. The CDR3 is 16 residues long.

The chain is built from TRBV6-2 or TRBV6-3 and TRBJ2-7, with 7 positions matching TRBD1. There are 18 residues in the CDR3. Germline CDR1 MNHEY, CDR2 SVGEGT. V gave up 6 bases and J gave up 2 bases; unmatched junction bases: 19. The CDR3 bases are TGTGCCAGCAGCTCTACAGCCACGGTTACAGGGGCGACCTACGAGCAGTACTTC. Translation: CASSSTATVTGATYEQYF.

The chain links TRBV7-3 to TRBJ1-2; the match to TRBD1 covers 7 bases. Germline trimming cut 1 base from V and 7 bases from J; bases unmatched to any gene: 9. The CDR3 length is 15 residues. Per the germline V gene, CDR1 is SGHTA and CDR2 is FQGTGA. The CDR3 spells CASSLKGQGGSGYTF. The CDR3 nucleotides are TGTGCCAGCAGCTTAAAAGGGCAGGGGGGAAGTGGCTACACCTTC. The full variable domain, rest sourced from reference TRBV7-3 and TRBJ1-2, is GAGVSQTPSNKVTEKGKYVELRCDPISGHTALYWYRQSLGQGPEFLIYFQGTGAADDSGLPNDRFFAVRPEGSVSTLKIQRTERGDSAVYLCASSLKGQGGSGYTFGSGTRLTVV.

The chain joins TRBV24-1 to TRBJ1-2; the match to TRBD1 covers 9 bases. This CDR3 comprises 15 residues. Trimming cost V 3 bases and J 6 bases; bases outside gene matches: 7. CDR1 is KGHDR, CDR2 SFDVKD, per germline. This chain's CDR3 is CATSDAGQGWNGYTF. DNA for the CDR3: TGTGCCACCAGTGATGCGGGACAGGGTTGGAATGGCTACACCTTC.

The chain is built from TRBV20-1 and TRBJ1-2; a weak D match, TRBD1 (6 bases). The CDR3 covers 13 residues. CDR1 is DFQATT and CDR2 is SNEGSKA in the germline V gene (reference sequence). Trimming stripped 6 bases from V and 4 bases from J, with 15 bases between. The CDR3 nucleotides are TGCAGTGCCAATCCCACCAGGGGCTATGGCTACACCTTC. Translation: CSANPTRGYGYTF.

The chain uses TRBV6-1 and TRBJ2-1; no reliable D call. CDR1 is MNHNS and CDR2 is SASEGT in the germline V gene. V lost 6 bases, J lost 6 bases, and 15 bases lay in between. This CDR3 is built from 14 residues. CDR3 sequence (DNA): TGTGCCAGCAGGGTGGACGCAGCCTGCAATGAGCAGTTCTTC. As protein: CASRVDAACNEQFF.

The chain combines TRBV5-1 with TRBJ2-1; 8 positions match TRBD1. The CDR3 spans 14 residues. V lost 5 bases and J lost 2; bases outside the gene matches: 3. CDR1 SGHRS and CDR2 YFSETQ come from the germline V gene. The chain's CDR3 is CASRPGQAYNEQFF. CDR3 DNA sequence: TGCGCCAGCAGACCGGGACAGGCCTACAATGAGCAGTTCTTC. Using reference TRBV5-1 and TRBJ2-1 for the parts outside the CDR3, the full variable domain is KAGVTQTPRYLIKTRGQQVTLSCSPISGHRSVSWYQQTPGQGLQFLFEYFSETQRNKGNFPGRFSGRQFSNSRSEMNVSTLELGDSALYLCASRPGQAYNEQFFGPGTRLTVL.

The CDR3 region has the DNA TGTGCCAGCAGTCTCCCGGGAGCGAGGAGCACTGAAGCTTTCTTT. This codes for CASSLPGARSTEAFF. This chain connects TRBV6-6 to TRBJ1-1; no clear D gene. CDR1 is MNHNY and CDR2 is SVGAGI in the germline V gene (reference sequence). The V end was cut by 5 bases, the J end by 4 bases, with 17 bases between. This CDR3 spans 15 amino acids.

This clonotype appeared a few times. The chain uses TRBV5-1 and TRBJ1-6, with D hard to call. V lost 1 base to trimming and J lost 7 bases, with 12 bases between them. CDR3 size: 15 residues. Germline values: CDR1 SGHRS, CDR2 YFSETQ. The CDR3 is CASSLTARFNSPLHF. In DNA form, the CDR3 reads TGCGCCAGCAGCTTGACAGCTAGGTTCAATTCACCCCTCCACTTT.

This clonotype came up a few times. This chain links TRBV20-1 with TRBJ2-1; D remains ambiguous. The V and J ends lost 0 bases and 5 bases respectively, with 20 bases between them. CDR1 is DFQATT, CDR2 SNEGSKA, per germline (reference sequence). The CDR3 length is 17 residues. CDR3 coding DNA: TGCAGTGCTAGAGAAGGGATACTCGTGACTGGGGACAATGAGCAGTTCTTC. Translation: CSAREGILVTGDNEQFF.

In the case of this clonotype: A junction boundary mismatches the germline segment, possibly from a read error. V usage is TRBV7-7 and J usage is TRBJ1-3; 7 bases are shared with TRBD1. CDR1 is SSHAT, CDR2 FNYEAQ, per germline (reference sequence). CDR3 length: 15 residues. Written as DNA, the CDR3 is TGTGCTAGCAGCTTAGGTACAGGGGCCGGCGACACCATATATTTT. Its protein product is CASSLGTGAGDTIYF. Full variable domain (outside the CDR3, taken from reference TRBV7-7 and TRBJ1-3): GAGVSQSPRYKVTKRGQDVTLRCDPISSHATLYWYQQALGQGPEFLTYFNYEAQPDKSGLPSDRFSAERPEGSISTLTIQRTEQRDSAMYRCASSLGTGAGDTIYFGEGSWLTVV.

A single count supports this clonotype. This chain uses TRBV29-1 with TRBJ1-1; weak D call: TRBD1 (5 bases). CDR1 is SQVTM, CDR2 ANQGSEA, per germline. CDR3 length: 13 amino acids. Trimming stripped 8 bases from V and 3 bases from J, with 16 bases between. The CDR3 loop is CSSKWGVDTEAFF. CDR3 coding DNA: TGCAGCTCAAAGTGGGGGGTGGACACTGAAGCTTTCTTT.

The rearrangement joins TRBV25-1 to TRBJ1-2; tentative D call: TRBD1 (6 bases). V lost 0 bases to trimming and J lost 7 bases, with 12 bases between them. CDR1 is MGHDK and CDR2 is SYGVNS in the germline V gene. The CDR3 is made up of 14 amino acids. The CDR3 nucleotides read TGTGCCAGCAGTGAATATTCGGGGGCGCGTGGCTACACCTTC. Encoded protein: CASSEYSGARGYTF.

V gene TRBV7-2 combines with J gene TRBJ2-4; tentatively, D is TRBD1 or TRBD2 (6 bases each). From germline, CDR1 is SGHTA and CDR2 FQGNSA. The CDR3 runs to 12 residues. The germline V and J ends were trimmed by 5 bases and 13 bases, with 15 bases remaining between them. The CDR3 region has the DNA TGTGCCAGCAGCATAGGAAGGGGGGAGCAGTACTTC. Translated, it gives CASSIGRGEQYF.

CDR3 nucleotide sequence: TGTGCCAGCATACAGGGGTCCTACAATGAGCAGTTCTTC. Its translation: CASIQGSYNEQFF. The chain employs TRBV2 and TRBJ2-1; 7 nucleotides agree with TRBD1. The CDR3 is made up of 13 amino acids. V trimming: 7 bases; J trimming: 1 base; junction bases outside the gene matches: 1. Germline V gives CDR1 SNHLY, CDR2 FYNNEI.

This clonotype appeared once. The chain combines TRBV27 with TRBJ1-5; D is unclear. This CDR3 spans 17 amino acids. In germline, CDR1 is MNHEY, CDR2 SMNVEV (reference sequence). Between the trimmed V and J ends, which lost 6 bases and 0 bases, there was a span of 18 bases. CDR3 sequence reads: CASRQDPRVYSNQPQHF. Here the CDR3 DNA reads TGTGCCAGCAGACAAGACCCGCGGGTTTATAGCAATCAGCCCCAGCATTTT.

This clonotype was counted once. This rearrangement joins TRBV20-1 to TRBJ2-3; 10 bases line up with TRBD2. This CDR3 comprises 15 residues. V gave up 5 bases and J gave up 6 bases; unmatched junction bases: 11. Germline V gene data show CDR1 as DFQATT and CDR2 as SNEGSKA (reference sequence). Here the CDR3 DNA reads TGCAGTGCTGACGGACTAGCGGCGTCCCCGGATACGCAGTATTTT. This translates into CSADGLAASPDTQYF.

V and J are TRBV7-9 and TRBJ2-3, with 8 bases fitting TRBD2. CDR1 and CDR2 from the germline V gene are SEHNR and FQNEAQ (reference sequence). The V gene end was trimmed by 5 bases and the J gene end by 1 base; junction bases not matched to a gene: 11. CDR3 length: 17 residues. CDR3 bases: TGTGCCAGCAGCCCCCGCGATAGCGGGGACCGCACAGATACGCAGTATTTT. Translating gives CASSPRDSGDRTDTQYF. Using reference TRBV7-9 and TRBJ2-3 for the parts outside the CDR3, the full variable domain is DTGVSQNPRHKITKRGQNVTFRCDPISEHNRLYWYRQTLGQGPEFLTYFQNEAQLEKSRLLSDRFSAERPKGSFSTLEIQRTEQGDSAMYLCASSPRDSGDRTDTQYFGPGTRLTVL.

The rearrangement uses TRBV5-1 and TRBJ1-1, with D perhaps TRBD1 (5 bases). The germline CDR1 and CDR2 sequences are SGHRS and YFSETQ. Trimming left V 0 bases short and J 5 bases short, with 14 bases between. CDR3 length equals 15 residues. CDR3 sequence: CASSLALGGRTEAFF. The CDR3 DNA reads TGCGCCAGCAGCTTGGCCTTGGGGGGGAGGACTGAAGCTTTCTTT.

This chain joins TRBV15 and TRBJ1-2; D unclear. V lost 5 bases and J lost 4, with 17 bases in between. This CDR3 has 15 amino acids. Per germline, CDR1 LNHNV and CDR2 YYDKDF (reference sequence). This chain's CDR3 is CATSGETPGGYGYTF. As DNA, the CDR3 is TGTGCCACCAGCGGGGAGACACCCGGTGGCTATGGCTACACCTTC. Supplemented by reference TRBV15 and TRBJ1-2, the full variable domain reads DAMVIQNPRYQVTQFGKPVTLSCSQTLNHNVMYWYQQKSSQAPKLLFHYYDKDFNNEADTPDNFQSRRPNTSFCFLDIRSPGLGDTAMYLCATSGETPGGYGYTFGSGTRLTVV.

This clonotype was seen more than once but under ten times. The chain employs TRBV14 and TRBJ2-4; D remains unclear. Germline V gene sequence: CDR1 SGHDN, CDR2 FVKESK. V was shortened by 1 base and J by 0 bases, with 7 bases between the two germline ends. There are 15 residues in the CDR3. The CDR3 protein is CASSQGQSAKNIQYF. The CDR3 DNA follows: TGTGCCAGCAGCCAAGGGCAGTCAGCCAAAAACATTCAGTACTTC.

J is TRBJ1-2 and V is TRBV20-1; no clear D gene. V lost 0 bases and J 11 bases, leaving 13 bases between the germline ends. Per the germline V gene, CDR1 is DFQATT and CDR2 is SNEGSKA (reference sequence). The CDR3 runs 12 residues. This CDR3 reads CSARDPGSRYTF. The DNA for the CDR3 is TGCAGTGCTAGAGATCCTGGGAGCAGGTACACCTTC.

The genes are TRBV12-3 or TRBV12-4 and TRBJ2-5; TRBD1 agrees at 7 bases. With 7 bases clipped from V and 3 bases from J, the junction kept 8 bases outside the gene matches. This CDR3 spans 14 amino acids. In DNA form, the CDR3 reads TGTGCCAGCACTACGGGACAGAGAGAAGAGACCCAGTACTTC. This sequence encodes CASTTGQREETQYF.

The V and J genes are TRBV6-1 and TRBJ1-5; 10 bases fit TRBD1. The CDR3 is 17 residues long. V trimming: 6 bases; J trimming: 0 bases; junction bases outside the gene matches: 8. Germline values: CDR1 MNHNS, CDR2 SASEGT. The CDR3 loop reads CASRGTGAFYSNQPQHF. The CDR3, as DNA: TGTGCCAGCAGAGGGACAGGGGCTTTTTATAGCAATCAGCCCCAGCATTTT.

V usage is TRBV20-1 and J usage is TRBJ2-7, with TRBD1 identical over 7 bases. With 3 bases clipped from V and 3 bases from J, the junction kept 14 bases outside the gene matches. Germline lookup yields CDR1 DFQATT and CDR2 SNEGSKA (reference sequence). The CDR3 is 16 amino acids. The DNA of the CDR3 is TGCAGTGCTAGGTTGGTCACAGGGGAAACGGGCTACGAGCAGTACTTC. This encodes CSARLVTGETGYEQYF.

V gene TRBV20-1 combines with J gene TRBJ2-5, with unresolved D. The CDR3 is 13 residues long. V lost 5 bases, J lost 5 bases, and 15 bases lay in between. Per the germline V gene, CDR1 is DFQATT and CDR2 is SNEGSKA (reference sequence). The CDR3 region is CSAGVSVRETQYF. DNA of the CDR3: TGCAGTGCTGGGGTGTCGGTAAGGGAGACCCAGTACTTC.

Written as DNA, the CDR3 is TGTGCCAGCAGCTTAGTGGCCGTGTACCAAGAGACCCAGTACTTC. Translating gives CASSLVAVYQETQYF. This chain joins TRBV7-2 and TRBJ2-5; D is unclear. Germline V gene lookup returns CDR1 SGHTA and CDR2 FQGNSA. The CDR3 sequence is 15 residues long. V was cut by 1 base and J by 0 bases, with 9 bases left in between.

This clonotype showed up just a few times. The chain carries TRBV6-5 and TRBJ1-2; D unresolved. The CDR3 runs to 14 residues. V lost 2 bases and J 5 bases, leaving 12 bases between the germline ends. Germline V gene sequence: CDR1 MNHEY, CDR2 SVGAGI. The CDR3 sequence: CASSYKGTGYGYTF. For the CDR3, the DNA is TGTGCCAGCAGTTACAAGGGAACGGGTTATGGCTACACCTTC.

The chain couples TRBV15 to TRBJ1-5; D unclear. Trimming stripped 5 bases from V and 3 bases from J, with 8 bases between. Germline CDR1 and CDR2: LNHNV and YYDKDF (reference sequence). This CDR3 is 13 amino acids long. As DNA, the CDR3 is TGTGCCACCAGCCCGGACCTCAATCAGCCCCAGCATTTT. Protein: CATSPDLNQPQHF.

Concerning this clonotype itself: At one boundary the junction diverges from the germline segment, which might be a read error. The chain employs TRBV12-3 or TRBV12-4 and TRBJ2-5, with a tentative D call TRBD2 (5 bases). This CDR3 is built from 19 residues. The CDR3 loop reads CAGSERRPQGRGTQETQYF. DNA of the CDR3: TGTGCCGGCAGCGAAAGACGCCCCCAAGGACGGGGAACCCAAGAGACCCAGTACTTC.